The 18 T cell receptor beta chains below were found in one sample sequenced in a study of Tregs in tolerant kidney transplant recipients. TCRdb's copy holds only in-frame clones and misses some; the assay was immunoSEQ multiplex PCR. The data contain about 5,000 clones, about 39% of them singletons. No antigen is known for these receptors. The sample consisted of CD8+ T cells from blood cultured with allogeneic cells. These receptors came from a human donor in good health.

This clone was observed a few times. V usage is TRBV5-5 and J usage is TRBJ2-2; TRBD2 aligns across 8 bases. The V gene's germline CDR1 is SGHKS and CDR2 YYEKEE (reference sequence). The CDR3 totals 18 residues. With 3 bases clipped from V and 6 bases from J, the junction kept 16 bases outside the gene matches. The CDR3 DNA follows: TGTGCCAGCAGCTGGGTAGCGGGAACCAGTAGTCACGCCGGGGAGCTGTTTTTT. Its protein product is CASSWVAGTSSHAGELFF.

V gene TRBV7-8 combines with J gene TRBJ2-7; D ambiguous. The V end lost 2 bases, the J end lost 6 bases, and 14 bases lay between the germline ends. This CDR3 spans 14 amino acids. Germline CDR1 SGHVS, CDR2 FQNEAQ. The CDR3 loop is CASSLSFTGTEQYF. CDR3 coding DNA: TGTGCCAGCAGCTTAAGTTTTACGGGTACCGAGCAGTACTTC.

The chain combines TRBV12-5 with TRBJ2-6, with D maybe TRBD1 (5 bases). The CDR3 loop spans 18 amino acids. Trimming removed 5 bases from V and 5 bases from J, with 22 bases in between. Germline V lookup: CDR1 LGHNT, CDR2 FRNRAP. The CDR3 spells CASGPRDAGQSRANVLTF. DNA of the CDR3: TGTGCTAGTGGTCCCAGGGATGCAGGACAAAGTCGGGCCAACGTCCTGACTTTC.

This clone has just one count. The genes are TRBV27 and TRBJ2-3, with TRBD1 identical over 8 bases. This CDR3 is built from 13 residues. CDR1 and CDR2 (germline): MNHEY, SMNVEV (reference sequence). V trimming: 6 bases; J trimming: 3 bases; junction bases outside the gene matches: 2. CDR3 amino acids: CASSRGRTDTQYF. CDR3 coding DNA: TGTGCCAGCAGCAGGGGGCGGACAGATACGCAGTATTTT.

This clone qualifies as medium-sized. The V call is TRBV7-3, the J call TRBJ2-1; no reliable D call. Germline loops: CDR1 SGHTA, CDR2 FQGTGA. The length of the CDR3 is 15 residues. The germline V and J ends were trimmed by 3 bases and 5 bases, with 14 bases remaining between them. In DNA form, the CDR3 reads TGTGCCAGCAGCTTTTCTTGGACGGTTAACAATGAGCAGTTCTTC. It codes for CASSFSWTVNNEQFF.

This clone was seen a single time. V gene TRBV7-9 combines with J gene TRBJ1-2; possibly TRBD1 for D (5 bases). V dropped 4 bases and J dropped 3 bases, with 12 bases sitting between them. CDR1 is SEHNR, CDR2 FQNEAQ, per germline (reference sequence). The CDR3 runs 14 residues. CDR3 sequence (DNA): TGTGCCAGCAGCTCAGGGCCGACTTACTATGGCTACACCTTC. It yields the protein CASSSGPTYYGYTF. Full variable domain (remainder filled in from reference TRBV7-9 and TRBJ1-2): DTGVSQNPRHKITKRGQNVTFRCDPISEHNRLYWYRQTLGQGPEFLTYFQNEAQLEKSRLLSDRFSAERPKGSFSTLEIQRTEQGDSAMYLCASSSGPTYYGYTFGSGTRLTVV.

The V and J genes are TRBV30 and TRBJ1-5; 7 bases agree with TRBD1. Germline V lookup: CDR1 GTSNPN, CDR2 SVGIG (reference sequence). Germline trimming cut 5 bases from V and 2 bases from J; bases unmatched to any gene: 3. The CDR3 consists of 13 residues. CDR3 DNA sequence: TGTGCCTGGGCTACAGGGGGCAATCAGCCCCAGCATTTT. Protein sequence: CAWATGGNQPQHF.

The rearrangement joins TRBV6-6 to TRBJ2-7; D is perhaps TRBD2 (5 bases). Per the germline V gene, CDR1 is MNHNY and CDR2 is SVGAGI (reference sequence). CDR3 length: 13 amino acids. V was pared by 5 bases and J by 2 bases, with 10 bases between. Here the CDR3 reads CASSPPGAYEQYF. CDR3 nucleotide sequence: TGTGCCAGCAGTCCCCCCGGGGCCTACGAGCAGTACTTC.

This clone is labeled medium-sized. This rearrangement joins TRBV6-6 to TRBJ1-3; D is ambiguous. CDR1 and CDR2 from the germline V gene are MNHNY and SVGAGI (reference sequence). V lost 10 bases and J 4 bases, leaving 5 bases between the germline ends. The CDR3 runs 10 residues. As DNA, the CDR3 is TGTGCCACTGGAGGAAACACCATATATTTT. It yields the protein CATGGNTIYF.

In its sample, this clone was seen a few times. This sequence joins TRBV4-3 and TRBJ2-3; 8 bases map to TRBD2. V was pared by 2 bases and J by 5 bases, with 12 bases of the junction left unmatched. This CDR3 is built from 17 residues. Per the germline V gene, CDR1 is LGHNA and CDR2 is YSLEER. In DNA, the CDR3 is TGCGCCAGCAGCCAACTTCGGGGGGGCCATAGGGGAGATACGCAGTATTTT. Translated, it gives CASSQLRGGHRGDTQYF.

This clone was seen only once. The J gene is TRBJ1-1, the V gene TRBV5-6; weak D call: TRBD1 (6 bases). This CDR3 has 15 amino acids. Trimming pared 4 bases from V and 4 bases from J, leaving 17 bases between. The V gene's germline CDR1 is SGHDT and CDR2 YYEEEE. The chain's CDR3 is CASSARGLIATEAFF. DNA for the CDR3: TGTGCCAGCAGCGCACGGGGGCTTATTGCCACTGAAGCTTTCTTT.

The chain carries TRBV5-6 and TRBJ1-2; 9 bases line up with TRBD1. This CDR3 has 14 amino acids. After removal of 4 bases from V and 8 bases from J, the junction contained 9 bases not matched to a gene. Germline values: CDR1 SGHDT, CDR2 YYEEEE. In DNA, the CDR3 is TGTGCCAGCAGCGGTGGGACAGGGATAAACGGCTACACCTTC. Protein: CASSGGTGINGYTF.

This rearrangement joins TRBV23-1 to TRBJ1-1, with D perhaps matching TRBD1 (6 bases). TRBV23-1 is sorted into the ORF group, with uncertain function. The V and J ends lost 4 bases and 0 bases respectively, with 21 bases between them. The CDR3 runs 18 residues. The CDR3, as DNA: TGCGCCAGCAGTCCTGCCCGGGGGGGCTCGGAAATGAACACTGAAGCTTTCTTT. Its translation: CASSPARGGSEMNTEAFF.

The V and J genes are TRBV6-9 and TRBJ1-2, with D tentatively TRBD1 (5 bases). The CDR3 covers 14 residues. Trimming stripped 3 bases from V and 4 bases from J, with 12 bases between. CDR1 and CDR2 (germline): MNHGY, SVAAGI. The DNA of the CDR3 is TGTGCCAGCAGTTACGTCCGTGGGGGCTATGGCTACACCTTC. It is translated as CASSYVRGGYGYTF.

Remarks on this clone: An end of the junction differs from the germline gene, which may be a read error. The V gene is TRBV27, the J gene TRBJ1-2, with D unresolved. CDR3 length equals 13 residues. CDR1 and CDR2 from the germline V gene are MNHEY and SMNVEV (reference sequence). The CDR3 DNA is TGTGCCACCAGTCCGGGCGAAAACTATGGCTACACCTTC. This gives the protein CATSPGENYGYTF.

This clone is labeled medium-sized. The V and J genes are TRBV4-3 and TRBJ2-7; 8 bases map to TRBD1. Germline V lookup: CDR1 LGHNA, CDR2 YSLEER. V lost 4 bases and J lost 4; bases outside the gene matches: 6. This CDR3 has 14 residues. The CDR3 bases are TGCGCCAGCAGCCCCCGACAGGGGTTATACGAGCAGTACTTC. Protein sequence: CASSPRQGLYEQYF.

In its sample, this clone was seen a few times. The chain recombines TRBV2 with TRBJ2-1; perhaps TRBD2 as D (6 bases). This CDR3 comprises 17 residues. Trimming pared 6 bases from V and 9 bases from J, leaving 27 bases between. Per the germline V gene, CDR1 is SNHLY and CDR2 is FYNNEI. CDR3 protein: CASRPLPGTGEGAEQFF. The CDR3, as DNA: TGTGCCAGCAGACCACTCCCCGGGACTGGCGAAGGGGCTGAGCAGTTCTTC.

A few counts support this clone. CDR3 loop: CASSQAGGAGDYEQYF. The CDR3, as DNA: TGCGCCAGCAGCCAAGCCGGAGGAGCGGGGGACTACGAGCAGTACTTC. The chain has TRBV4-3 and TRBJ2-7, with 8 nucleotides matching TRBD2. There are 16 residues in the CDR3. The junction had 8 bases not matched to a gene; V was cut back by 1 base and J by 3 bases. Per the germline V gene, CDR1 is LGHNA and CDR2 is YSLEER.